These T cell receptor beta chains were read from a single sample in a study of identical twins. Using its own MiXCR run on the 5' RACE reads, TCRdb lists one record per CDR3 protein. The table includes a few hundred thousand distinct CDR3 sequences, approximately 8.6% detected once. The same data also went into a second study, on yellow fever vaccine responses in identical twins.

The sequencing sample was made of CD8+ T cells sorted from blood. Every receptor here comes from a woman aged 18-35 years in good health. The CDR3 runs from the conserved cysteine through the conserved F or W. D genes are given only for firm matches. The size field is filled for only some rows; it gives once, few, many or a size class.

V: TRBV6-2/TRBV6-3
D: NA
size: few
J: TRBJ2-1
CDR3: CASSWPLGREGNEQFF
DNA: TGTGCCAGCAGTTGGCCCCTAGGAAGGGAAGGGAATGAGCAGTTCTTC

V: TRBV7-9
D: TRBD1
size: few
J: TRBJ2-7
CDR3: CASSQPGQILSEQYF
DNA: TGTGCCAGCAGCCAGCCGGGACAGATCTTAAGTGAGCAGTACTTC

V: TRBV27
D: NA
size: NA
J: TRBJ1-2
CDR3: CASRSFLDSASFGYTF
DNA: TGTGCCAGCAGATCTTTTTTGGACAGTGCTTCTTTTGGCTACACCTTC

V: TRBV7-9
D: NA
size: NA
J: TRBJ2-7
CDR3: CASSPGNRYEQYF
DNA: TGTGCCAGCAGCCCCGGAAATCGCTACGAGCAGTACTTC

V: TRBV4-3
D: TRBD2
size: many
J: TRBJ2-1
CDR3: CASSQTSGGSYNEQFF
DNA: TGCGCCAGCAGCCAAACTAGCGGGGGTAGCTACAATGAGCAGTTCTTC

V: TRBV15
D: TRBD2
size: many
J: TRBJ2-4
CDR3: CATGAGDKNIQYF
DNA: TGTGCCACCGGAGCGGGAGACAAAAACATTCAGTACTTC

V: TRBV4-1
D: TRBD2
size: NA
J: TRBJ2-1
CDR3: CASSQAGLLAGEDEQFF
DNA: TGCGCCAGCAGCCAGGCCGGGCTACTAGCGGGAGAGGATGAGCAGTTCTTC

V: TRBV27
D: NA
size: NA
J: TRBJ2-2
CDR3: CASSFRGDNTGELFF
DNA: TGTGCCAGCAGTTTCAGGGGTGATAACACCGGGGAGCTGTTTTTT

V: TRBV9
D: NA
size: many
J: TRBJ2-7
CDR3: CASSVAGSYEQYF
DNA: TGTGCCAGCAGCGTAGCTGGCTCCTACGAGCAGTACTTC

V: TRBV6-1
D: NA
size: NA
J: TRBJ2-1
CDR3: CASSDLRVNEQFF
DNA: TGTGCCAGCAGTGACCTCAGGGTAAATGAGCAGTTCTTC

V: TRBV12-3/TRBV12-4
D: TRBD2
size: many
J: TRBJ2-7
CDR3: CASSSPTSGSYEQYF
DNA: TGTGCCAGCAGTTCACCGACTAGCGGGAGCTACGAGCAGTACTTC

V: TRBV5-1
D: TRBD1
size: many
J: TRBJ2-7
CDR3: CASTGQGDYEQYF
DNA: TGCGCCAGCACGGGACAGGGGGATTACGAGCAGTACTTC

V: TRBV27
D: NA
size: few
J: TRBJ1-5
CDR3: CASSGGGRNQPQHF
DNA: TGTGCCAGCAGTGGGGGGGGACGAAATCAGCCCCAGCATTTT

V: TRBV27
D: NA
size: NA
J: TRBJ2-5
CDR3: CASRGGPPGAQETQYF
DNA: TGTGCCAGCAGGGGCGGGCCTCCGGGGGCACAAGAGACCCAGTACTTC

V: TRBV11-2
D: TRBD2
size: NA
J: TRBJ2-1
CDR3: CASSPSPGGEQFF
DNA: TGTGCCAGCAGCCCCTCCCCGGGAGGGGAGCAGTTCTTC

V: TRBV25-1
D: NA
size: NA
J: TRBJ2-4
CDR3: CASSALGTRPYF
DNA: TGTGCCAGCAGTGCGCTCGGGACTCGACCTTACTTC

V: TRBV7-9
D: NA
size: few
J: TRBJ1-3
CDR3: CASSLVPVGLGNTIYF
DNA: TGTGCCAGCAGCTTAGTCCCGGTCGGACTCGGAAACACCATATATTTT

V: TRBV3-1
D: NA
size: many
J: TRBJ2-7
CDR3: CASSHPPILGAYEQYF
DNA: TGTGCCAGCAGCCACCCCCCGATTTTGGGGGCCTACGAGCAGTACTTC

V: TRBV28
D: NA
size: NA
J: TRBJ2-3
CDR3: CASSLPSSATQYF
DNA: TGTGCCAGCAGTTTACCCTCTAGTGCGACGCAGTATTTT

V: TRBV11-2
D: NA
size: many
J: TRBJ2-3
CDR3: CASSLDFPGAADTQYF
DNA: TGTGCCAGCAGCTTAGATTTTCCGGGAGCGGCAGATACGCAGTATTTT

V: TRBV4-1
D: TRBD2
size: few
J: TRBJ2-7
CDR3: CASSLQTSGAYSSYEQYF
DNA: TGCGCCAGCAGCCTCCAGACTAGCGGAGCTTATAGCTCCTACGAGCAGTACTTC

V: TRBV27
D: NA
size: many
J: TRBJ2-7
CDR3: CASSLRGPSYEQYF
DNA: TGTGCCAGTAGTTTAAGGGGACCTTCCTACGAGCAGTACTTC

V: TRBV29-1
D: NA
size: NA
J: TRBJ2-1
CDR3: CSVRGRGSADNEQFF
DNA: TGCAGCGTGAGGGGGAGAGGGAGTGCAGACAATGAGCAGTTCTTC

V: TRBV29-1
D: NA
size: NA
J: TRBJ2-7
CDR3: CSVNPERGGTSYEQYF
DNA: TGCAGCGTCAATCCGGAAAGGGGGGGAACCTCCTACGAGCAGTACTTC

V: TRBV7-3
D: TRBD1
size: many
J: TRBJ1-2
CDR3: CASSLSGQDLYGYTF
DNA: TGTGCCAGCAGCCTCTCGGGACAGGACTTATACGGCTACACCTTC

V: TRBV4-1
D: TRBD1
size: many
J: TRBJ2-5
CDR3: CASRGQGETQYF
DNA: TGCGCCAGCAGAGGACAGGGAGAGACCCAGTACTTC

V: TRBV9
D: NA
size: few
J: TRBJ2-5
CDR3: CASSVEQDGKTQYF
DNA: TGTGCCAGCAGCGTAGAACAGGATGGAAAGACCCAGTACTTC